This note documents a single TCR beta chain sequence. In the study's own analysis: The authors estimated nucleated cell counts from reference gene primer amplification. Here immunoSEQ multiplex PCR was the method, and the copy in TCRdb shows in-frame clones only, minus some. V and J calls and clone size come straight from that table; D and trimming were deduced from the DNA. The sample carries under 150,000 clones, approximately 80% recorded once. The data belong to a study of blood T cell repertoires in COVID-19. Turning to the study itself: Both acute and convalescent COVID-19 samples were obtained from the United States, Italy and Spain. From T cells, B-cell-depleted T cells, or PBMCs came the material, which was cDNA or gDNA.

V shed 3 bases and J shed 8 bases, with 14 bases lying between them. The CDR3 is 14 amino acids. Germline V gene data show CDR1 as KGHSH and CDR2 as LQKENI. The sequence was collected from a human donor in a cohort sampled during active COVID-19. The sample consisted of peripheral blood. The chain combines TRBV18 with TRBJ2-1; D may be TRBD2 (5 bases). CDR3 DNA: TGTGCCAGCTCACCGCGCACTAGAGGCGATGAGCAGTTCTTC. This gives the protein CASSPRTRGDEQFF.